This TCR beta chain was recovered during a study of T cell responses to AZD1222 COVID-19 vaccine. Clones were read by immunoSEQ multiplex PCR, and TCRdb kept only the in-frame ones, dropping some. The table records under 200,000 clones, 94% of them present only once. For this clone: Its antigen is unknown.

Study-wide findings and caveats: Only five or six AZD1222 recipients were seropositive at baseline.

The material was peripheral blood, obtained on day 0 of AZD1222 vaccination. This sequence originates from an adult in good health.

The DNA for the CDR3 is TGTGCCAGCAGCAGGGAAGAGAACACTGAAGCTTTCTTT. It specifies CASSREENTEAFF. The chain recombines TRBV11-1 with TRBJ1-1; no definite D call. Per germline, CDR1 SGHAT and CDR2 FQDESV (reference sequence). Trimming left V 5 bases short and J 1 base short, with 8 bases between. The CDR3 runs 13 residues. Full variable domain (outside the CDR3, taken from reference TRBV11-1 and TRBJ1-1): EAEVAQSPRYKITEKSQAVAFWCDPISGHATLYWYRQILGQGPELLVQFQDESVVDDSQLPKDRFSAERLKGVDSTLKIQPAELGDSAMYLCASSREENTEAFFGQGTRLTVV.